This T cell receptor beta chain was found in a study of cytomegalovirus exposure and HLA in healthy donors (dated by TCRdb to 2017 to 2019). In the study overall: According to an earlier analysis of several hundred of the donors, 200 million or so T cells yielded 95 million to 140 million unique TCR beta sequences and about 300 Gb of sequence data. Rather than drawing on any new phenotypic data, the later analysis identified candidate immune exposures from TCR beta sequences and the way those sequences occurred across donors. The study aimed to test whether cataloging public T cell receptors could reveal signatures of past pathogen exposure. Typing coverage varied by locus: about 620-630 donors for A, B, C, DRB1 and DQB1; around 560 for DQA1; more than 600 for DPA1; more than 450 for DPB1. All discovery cohort repertoires had been generated using a single sequencing platform. An earlier analysis of approximately 500 of the donors applied high-throughput TCR beta sequencing to assess whether each TCR beta V gene segment acted as functional or pseudogenic. A later analysis re-examined previously published TCR beta repertoires from roughly 720 donors and added high-resolution HLA genotyping to investigate patterns of TCR occurrence. Approximately 300 gigabases of sequencing data and approximately 84 million unique TCR sequences were included in an early release covering roughly 600 HLA-typed donors. The genetic ancestry cluster associated with self-reported Caucasian donors included roughly four fifths of the roughly 390 genotyped donors. To predict cytomegalovirus infection status, the study brought together high-throughput TCR immunosequencing, statistical association of individual TCRs with disease status, and machine learning. The study used immunosequencing to profile the T cell repertoires of several hundred subjects and linked those repertoires to cytomegalovirus serostatus. Among about 360 genotyped donors of the cohort, an average of about 240,000 unique TCR beta nucleotide sequences were sequenced per donor, around 20% of them non-productive. Because of strong linkage in the cohort, five DR-DQ haplotypes were treated as single units for association and clustering. A separate validation cohort of 90 to 150 different subjects was used in addition to the roughly 700-subject first cohort. Alongside the repertoire data, information on donor age, sex, ethnicity and CMV serostatus was compiled. Class I and class II HLA loci were covered by the typing at four-digit resolution. A later genetic analysis used genome-wide SNP genotypes for about 65% of the 666 donors, treating that subset as a discovery cohort.

CDR1 and CDR2, per the germline V gene, are SGHAT and FQNNGV. V is trimmed back by 5 bases and J by 4 bases, and the junction contains 9 bases that no gene match accounts for. The CDR3 numbers 15 residues from cysteine through phenylalanine. Of all the DNA, just the CDR3 is kept, 45 bases in frame from base 1. Receptor libraries were prepared by the immunoSEQ multiplex PCR assay. The multiplex PCR relied on a mix of 60 forward primers for TCR Vbeta segments and 13 reverse primers for TCR Jbeta segments. The CDR3 region of rearranged TCR beta genes was amplified from genomic DNA with a multiplex PCR assay. The amplified TCR beta libraries were sequenced on the Illumina HiSeq System as 87-base-pair reads. From the authors' description of their analysis: In a later analysis, tens of millions of unique TCR beta chains were counted across the roughly 670 repertoires, and around 10 million of these chains were shared by at least two donors. A nearest-neighbor algorithm error-corrected the raw reads and collapsed the reads into unique sequences, merging closely related sequences to remove PCR and sequencing errors. To assign V, D and J gene segments, CDR3 sequences were aligned to IMGT reference sequences. For a sequence to be retained, at least a six-nucleotide match to both a V gene segment and a J gene segment was required. A rearrangement counted as productive if the CDR3 had no stop codons and remained in frame with V and J, and every other rearrangement counted as non-productive. CDR3 was defined by IMGT convention, running from the second conserved V-encoded cysteine to the conserved J-encoded phenylalanine. The earlier analysis of about 500 of the donors excluded sequences that lacked an unambiguous match to a single V gene segment. In an earlier analysis of approximately 550 of the donors, V segments were called functional above 56.7% productive rearrangements and were called segregating when the between-donor standard deviation exceeded 5%. A statistical classification framework was developed to diagnose cytomegalovirus status using the catalog of TCR beta chain sequences. In a later analysis, TCR nucleotide sequences were compared against IMGT/GENE-DB human TR gene sequences so that V and J genes could be assigned. A later analysis assigned CDR3 sequences and most-parsimonious VDJ recombination scenarios with the TCRdist pipeline. A later analysis defined each TCR beta chain by its CDR3 amino acid sequence plus V-gene family, and excluded reads lacking a unique V-gene family. To address suspected cross-contamination and a sequencing artifact, a later analysis removed a few hundred highly shared, low-generation-probability nucleotide sequences. A later analysis calculated a clonal expansion index for each public chain from normalized within-repertoire ranks of inferred template counts. A later analysis computed generation probabilities with a VDJ recombination model fitted to out-of-frame rearrangements, and checked the results against IGoR. In a later analysis, TCR-TCR, TCR-HLA and TCR-CMV co-occurrence was scored with hypergeometric tests, and a repertoire-size bias correction was applied to TCR pairs. In a later analysis, false discovery rates were estimated by permuting HLA or CMV assignments 20 times. In a later analysis, co-occurring TCRs were grouped with DBSCAN, and TCRdist sequence similarity was added when clustering was performed within HLA-allele-positive subsets. For co-occurrence clustering, repertoires with fewer than 30,000 or more than 120,000 public chains were excluded, along with several repertoires with anomalous nucleotide sharing. TCRdb took over this immuneACCESS table, retaining in-frame rearrangements with V and J assigned. Such tables are incomplete; in checked studies, under half of the missing clones stem from an unresolved V gene, and the remainder is unexplained. V and J calls and clone size are those listed in that table; D and trimming were worked out from the DNA. The sample contains under 130,000 clones, over 12% of them found a single time. The ten largest clonotypes hold 0.83% of the sample.

Overall study results and their limits: Because HLA typing was missing for some donors at each locus, association tests included only the typed subset. A later analysis associated 16,951 TCR beta sequences with specific HLA alleles at a false discovery rate of 0.05. Correlated functional status among segregating V segments might reflect linkage disequilibrium, but an unknown experimental factor could not be ruled out. A later analysis reported that several top co-occurrence clusters appeared linked to parvovirus B19, influenza, CMV and Epstein-Barr virus. In an earlier analysis of around 600 of the donors, most TCR beta V segments were observed in productive rearrangements about 87% or about 30% of the time, broadly matching IMGT annotations. The earlier analysis of some 560 of the donors excluded around 17 rarely observed V segments, including chromosome 9 orphons, because counts were too low. A later analysis found that most CMV-associated TCR beta chains appeared HLA-restricted, with HLA associations seemingly driven largely by CMV exposure. Because the 87-base-pair reads could not distinguish some IMGT-functional V segments, including TRBV6-2 and TRBV6-3, those segments were excluded. A group of highly shared sequence variants was considered likely to be a technical artifact of the sequencing pipeline. Immune exposure information for the cohort was limited to CMV serostatus. The study listed 150 to 200 TCR beta chains as associated with cytomegalovirus. An association between a missense DCLRE1C variant and V-gene and J-gene trimming of TCR beta chains was found in a later genetic analysis and replicated in an independent cohort. When HLA alleles, especially DR and DQ, strongly co-occurred, TCR associations were difficult to assign to individual alleles. The authors suggested that the approach could potentially be extended to other disease states and immunological phenotypes. In a later analysis, HLA-associated TCR beta chains showed more clonal expansion and lower generation probabilities than non-associated chains that were equally common. This cohort had only TCR beta chains sequenced, and the lack of alpha or paired-chain data limited which features could be detected. In a later analysis, TCR association rates were found to vary across HLA loci, with the most associated TCRs seen for DRB1 alleles and the fewest for HLA-C alleles. The classifier was reported to diagnose cytomegalovirus status with high specificity and sensitivity in both the original and validation cohorts. Compared with the 666-donor mean, donors in an Asian-associated ancestry cluster had fewer N-insertions in productive TCRs, according to a later genetic analysis. While some public TCRs were present in many individuals, most TCR sequences turned up only very rarely across donors. A further reported finding was that TCR beta sequences accurately predicted the HLA-A and HLA-B alleles for most subjects in the first cohort. Presence/absence analyses assumed roughly uniform sequencing depth across donors, an assumption that may not hold. In vitro tests confirmed that a few of the cytomegalovirus-associated TCR beta chains recognize cytomegalovirus antigens.

Notes on this clone: Its antigen is currently not known. The input lacks base qualities; no much larger clone sits a single base away.

In total, roughly 670 healthy bone marrow donors made up the cohort. At the time of sampling, every cohort member was nominally healthy, though immune exposures that went unrecorded were likely present. The donor was CMV seronegative and belonged to the group of 380 or so seronegative cohort members. Every donor gave a peripheral blood sample, and the peripheral blood mononuclear cells from that sample were used for TCR beta sequencing. The Qiagen DNeasy Blood Extraction Kit was used to extract genomic DNA from the blood cell samples. Sequencing was done on a sample of PBMCs. The chain was built from TRBV11-2 and TRBJ2-3, and 7 bases in between align with TRBD2. The TCR comes from a female donor in good health and CMV-seronegative. The CDR3 protein: CASSPRDYASDTQYF. The nucleotides read TGTGCCAGCAGCCCGCGGGACTACGCCTCAGATACGCAGTATTTT.